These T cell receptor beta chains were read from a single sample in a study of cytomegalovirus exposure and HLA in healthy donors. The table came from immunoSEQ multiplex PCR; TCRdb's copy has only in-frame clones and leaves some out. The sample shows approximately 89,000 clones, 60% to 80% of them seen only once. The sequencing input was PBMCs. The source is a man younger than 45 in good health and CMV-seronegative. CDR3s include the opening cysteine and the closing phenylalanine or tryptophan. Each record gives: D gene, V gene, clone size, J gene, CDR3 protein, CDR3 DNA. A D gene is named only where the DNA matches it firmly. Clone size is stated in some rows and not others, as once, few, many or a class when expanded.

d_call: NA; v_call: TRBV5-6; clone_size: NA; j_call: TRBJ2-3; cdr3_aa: CASSLVGGAVDTQYF; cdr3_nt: TGTGCCAGCAGCTTGGTTGGGGGGGCCGTAGATACGCAGTATTTT
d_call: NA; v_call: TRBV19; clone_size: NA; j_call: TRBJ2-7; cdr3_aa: CASSISRGYEQYF; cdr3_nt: TGTGCCAGTAGTATAAGCAGGGGCTACGAGCAGTACTTC
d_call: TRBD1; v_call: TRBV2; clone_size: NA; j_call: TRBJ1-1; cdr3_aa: CASSGKPGQVQNTEAFF; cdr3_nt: TGTGCCAGCAGTGGAAAACCGGGACAGGTGCAGAACACTGAAGCTTTCTTT
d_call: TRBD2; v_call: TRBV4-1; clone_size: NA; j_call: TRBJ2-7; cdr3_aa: CASSQGWGGGYEQYF; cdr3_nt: TGCGCCAGCAGCCAAGGGTGGGGGGGAGGCTACGAGCAGTACTTC
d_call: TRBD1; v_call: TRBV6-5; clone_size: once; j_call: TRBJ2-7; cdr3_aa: CASSSQTGTYEQYF; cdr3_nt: TGTGCCAGCAGTTCACAGACAGGGACCTACGAGCAGTACTTC
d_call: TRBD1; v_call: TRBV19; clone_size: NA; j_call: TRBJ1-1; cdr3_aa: CASTERQGTNTEAFF; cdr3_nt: TGTGCCAGTACGGAAAGACAGGGGACCAACACTGAAGCTTTCTTT
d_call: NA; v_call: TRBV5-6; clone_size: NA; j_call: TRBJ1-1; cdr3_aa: CASSFLDSRGTEAFF; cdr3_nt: TGTGCCAGCAGCTTTCTGGACAGTAGAGGCACTGAAGCTTTCTTT
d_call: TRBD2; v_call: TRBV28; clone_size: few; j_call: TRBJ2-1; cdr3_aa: CASSPLGGSRNEQFF; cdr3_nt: TGTGCCAGCAGTCCACTCGGGGGGTCAAGAAATGAGCAGTTCTTC
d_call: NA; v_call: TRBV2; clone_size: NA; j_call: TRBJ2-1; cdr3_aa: CASIRETYNEQFF; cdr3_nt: TGTGCCAGCATACGGGAGACCTACAATGAGCAGTTCTTC
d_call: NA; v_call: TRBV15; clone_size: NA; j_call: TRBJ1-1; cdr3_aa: CATSRDLHTEAFF; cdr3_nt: TGTGCCACCAGCAGAGATCTCCACACTGAAGCTTTCTTT
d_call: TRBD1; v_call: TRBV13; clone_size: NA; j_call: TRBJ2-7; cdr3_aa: CASSIRGQGQYEQYF; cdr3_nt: TGTGCCAGCAGCATACGGGGACAGGGACAATACGAGCAGTACTTC
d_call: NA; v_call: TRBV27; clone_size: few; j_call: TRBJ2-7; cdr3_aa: CASSLSGTLTYEQYF; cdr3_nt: TGTGCCAGCAGTTTATCCGGGACATTGACCTACGAGCAGTACTTC
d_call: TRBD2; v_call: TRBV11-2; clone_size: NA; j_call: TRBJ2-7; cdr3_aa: CASSAQPGLAGTYEQYF; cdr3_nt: TGTGCCAGCAGCGCCCAACCGGGACTAGCGGGAACCTACGAGCAGTACTTC
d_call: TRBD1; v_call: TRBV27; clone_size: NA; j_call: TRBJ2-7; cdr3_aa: CASSLGRTGAYEQYF; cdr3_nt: TGTGCCAGCAGTTTAGGGCGGACAGGTGCCTACGAGCAGTACTTC
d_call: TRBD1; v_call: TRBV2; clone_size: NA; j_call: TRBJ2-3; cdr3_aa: CASSTGTASRDTQYF; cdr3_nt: TGTGCCAGCAGTACCGGGACAGCGAGTAGGGATACGCAGTATTTT
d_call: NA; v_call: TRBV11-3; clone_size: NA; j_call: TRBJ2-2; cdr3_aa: CASSLGGPIAAGELFF; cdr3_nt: TGTGCCAGCAGCTTAGGAGGGCCGATAGCGGCCGGGGAGCTGTTTTTT
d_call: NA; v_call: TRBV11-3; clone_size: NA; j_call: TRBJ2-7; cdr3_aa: CASSSPRDNYEQYF; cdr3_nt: TGTGCCAGCAGCTCCCCCCGGGACAACTACGAGCAGTACTTC
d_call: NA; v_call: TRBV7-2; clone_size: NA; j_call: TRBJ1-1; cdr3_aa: CASSPLLEGEAFF; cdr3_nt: TGTGCCAGCAGCCCCCTTTTGGAGGGTGAAGCTTTCTTT
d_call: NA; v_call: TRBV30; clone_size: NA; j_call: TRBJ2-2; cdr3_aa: CAWSPRRQNTGELFF; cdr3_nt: TGTGCCTGGAGTCCCAGACGACAGAACACCGGGGAGCTGTTTTTT
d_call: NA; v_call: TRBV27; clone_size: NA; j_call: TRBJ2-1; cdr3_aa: CASSLTERYEQFF; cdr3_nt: TGTGCCAGCAGTTTAACCGAGAGGTATGAGCAGTTCTTC
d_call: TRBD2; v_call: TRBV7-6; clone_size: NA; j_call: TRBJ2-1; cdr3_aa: CASSLLGLADEQFF; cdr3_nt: TGTGCCAGCAGCTTACTAGGACTAGCCGATGAGCAGTTCTTC
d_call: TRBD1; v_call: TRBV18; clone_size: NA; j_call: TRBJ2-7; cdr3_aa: CASSRQGDSIYEQYF; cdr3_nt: TGTGCCAGCTCACGACAGGGGGACAGCATCTACGAGCAGTACTTC
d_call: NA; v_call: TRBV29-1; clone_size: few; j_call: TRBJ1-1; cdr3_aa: CSVDTPGDTEAFF; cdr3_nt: TGCAGCGTTGATACCCCCGGGGATACTGAAGCTTTCTTT
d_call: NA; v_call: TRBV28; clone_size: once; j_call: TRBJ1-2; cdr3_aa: CASCAGGRTNYGYTF; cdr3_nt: TGTGCCAGCTGCGCGGGGGGAAGAACTAACTATGGCTACACCTTC
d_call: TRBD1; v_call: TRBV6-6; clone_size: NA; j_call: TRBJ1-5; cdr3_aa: CASRGQGSNQPQHF; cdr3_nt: TGTGCCAGCAGGGGACAGGGCAGCAATCAGCCCCAGCATTTT
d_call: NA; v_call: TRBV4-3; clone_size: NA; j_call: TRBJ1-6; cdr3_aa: CASSPDRSSYNSPLHF; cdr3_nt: TGCGCCAGCAGCCCCGACAGGAGCTCCTATAATTCACCCCTCCACTTT
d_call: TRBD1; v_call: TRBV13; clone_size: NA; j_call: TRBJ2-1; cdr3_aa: CASSSDGTGLYNEQFF; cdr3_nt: TGTGCCAGCAGCTCAGACGGGACAGGGCTCTACAATGAGCAGTTCTTC
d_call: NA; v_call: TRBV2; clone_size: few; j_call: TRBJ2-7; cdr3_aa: CASSKLDYEQYF; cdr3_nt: TGTGCCAGCAGTAAGCTTGACTACGAGCAGTACTTC
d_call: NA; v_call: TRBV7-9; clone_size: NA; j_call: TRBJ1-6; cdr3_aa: CASSPLSSTRNSPLHF; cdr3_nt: TGTGCCAGCAGCCCCCTCTCTAGCACTCGTAATTCACCCCTCCACTTT
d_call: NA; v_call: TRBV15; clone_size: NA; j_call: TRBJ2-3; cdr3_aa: CATSRGTAPTTQYF; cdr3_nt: TGTGCCACCAGCAGAGGGACAGCCCCAACTACGCAGTATTTT
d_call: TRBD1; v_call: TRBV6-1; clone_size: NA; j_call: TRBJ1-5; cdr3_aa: CASTSGQLDQPQHF; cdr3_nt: TGTGCCAGCACCTCGGGACAGTTAGATCAGCCCCAGCATTTT
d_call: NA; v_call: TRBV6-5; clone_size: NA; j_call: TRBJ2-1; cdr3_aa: CASSYGLQGQWEQFF; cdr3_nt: TGTGCCAGCAGTTACGGGCTACAGGGCCAATGGGAGCAGTTCTTC
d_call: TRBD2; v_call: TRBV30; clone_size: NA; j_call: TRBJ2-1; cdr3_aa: CAWSPTGTSFNEQFF; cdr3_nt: TGTGCCTGGAGTCCTACCGGGACTAGTTTCAATGAGCAGTTCTTC
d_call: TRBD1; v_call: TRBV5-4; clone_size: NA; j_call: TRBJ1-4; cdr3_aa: CASSAGQNNEKLFF; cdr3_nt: TGTGCCAGCAGCGCGGGACAGAACAATGAAAAACTGTTTTTT
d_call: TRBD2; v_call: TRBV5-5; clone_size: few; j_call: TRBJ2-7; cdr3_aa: CASSLSGAGTSGYEQYF; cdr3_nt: TGTGCCAGCAGCTTGTCTGGAGCCGGGACTAGCGGTTACGAGCAGTACTTC
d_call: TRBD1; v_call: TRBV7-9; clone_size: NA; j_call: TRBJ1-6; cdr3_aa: CASSKTGNSPLHF; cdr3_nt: TGTGCCAGCAGCAAGACAGGGAATTCACCCCTCCACTTT
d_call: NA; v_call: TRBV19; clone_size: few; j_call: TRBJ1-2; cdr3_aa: CASSRQEVYGYTF; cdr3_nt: TGTGCCAGTAGTAGACAGGAGGTCTATGGCTACACCTTC
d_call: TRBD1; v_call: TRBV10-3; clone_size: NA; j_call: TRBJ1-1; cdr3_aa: CAISLTGLNTEAFF; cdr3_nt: TGTGCCATCAGTCTGACAGGGTTGAACACTGAAGCTTTCTTT
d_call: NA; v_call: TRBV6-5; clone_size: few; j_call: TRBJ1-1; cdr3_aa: CASSLTLRDTEAFF; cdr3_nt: TGTGCCAGCAGTTTAACACTCAGGGACACTGAAGCTTTCTTT
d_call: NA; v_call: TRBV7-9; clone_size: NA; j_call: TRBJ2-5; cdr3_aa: CASSSRQRQETQYF; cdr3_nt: TGTGCCAGCAGCTCCCGACAAAGACAAGAGACCCAGTACTTC
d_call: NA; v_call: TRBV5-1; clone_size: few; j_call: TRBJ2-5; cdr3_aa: CASSFGEGGETQYF; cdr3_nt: NA
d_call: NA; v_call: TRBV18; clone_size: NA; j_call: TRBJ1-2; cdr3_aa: CASSPRGDGYTF; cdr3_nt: TGTGCCAGCTCACCACGCGGAGATGGCTACACCTTC
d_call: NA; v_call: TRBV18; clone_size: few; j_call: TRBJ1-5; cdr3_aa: CASSPPGRGNQPQHF; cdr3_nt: TGTGCCAGCTCACCACCGGGGAGGGGCAATCAGCCCCAGCATTTT
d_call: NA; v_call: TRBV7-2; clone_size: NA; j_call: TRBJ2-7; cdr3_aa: CASRVYPSTYEQYF; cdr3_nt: TGTGCCAGCAGGGTGTACCCCTCTACCTACGAGCAGTACTTC
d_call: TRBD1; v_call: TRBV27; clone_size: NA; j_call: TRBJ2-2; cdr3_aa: CASSPRDRGNTGELFF; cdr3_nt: TGTGCCAGCAGTCCCCGGGACAGGGGGAACACCGGGGAGCTGTTTTTT